These 32 T cell receptor beta chains were all obtained from the same sample, sequenced in a study of patients and donors after allogeneic stem cell transplantation. From the RT-PCR reads, TCRdb called clonotypes with MiXCR, one entry per CDR3 protein. The sample yields tens of thousands of distinct CDR3 sequences, under 50% seen once. Input material: blood, either unsorted or a sorted T cell fraction (not recorded which). These receptors were taken from a human donor who was either an allogeneic HSCT recipient or a stem cell or donor lymphocyte infusion donor (not recorded which). It is not recorded whose cells these are; they may come from a transplant donor.

The chain is built from TRBV29-1 and TRBJ1-1, with unresolved D. Germline CDR1 reads SQVTM; CDR2 reads ANQGSEA. The germline V and J ends were trimmed by 6 bases and 1 base, with 18 bases remaining between them. The CDR3 totals 15 residues. The CDR3 here is CSVNTFQVPNTEAFF. In DNA form, the CDR3 reads TGCAGCGTAAATACCTTCCAGGTCCCGAACACTGAAGCTTTCTTT.

The chain uses TRBV7-9 and TRBJ2-7; D is unresolved. Germline CDR1 and CDR2: SEHNR and FQNEAQ (reference sequence). This CDR3 is 14 amino acids long. With 5 bases removed from V and 3 bases from J, the gap between germline ends came to 14 bases. The CDR3 sequence: CASSPLNELYEQYF. The CDR3 nucleotides are TGTGCCAGCAGCCCTCTTAATGAGCTCTACGAGCAGTACTTC.

This chain links TRBV6-5 with TRBJ1-1, with TRBD1 matching 11 bases. Trimming cost V 8 bases and J 10 bases; bases outside gene matches: 9. Germline V gives CDR1 MNHEY, CDR2 SVGAGI. The CDR3 is 13 residues long. The CDR3 DNA reads TGTGCCAGCCGACGGGACAGGGGGATGGGAGCTTTCTTT. Translation: CASRRDRGMGAFF.

The chain uses TRBV15 and TRBJ1-5; D is possibly TRBD1 (6 bases). CDR1 is LNHNV and CDR2 is YYDKDF in the germline V gene (reference sequence). V was trimmed by 3 bases and J by 6 bases, leaving 12 bases between them. The CDR3 sequence is 14 residues long. The CDR3 bases are TGTGCCACCAGCAGCGCCACAGGGACTCAGCCCCAGCATTTT. This encodes CATSSATGTQPQHF.

The chain has TRBV29-1 and TRBJ1-6; a possible D gene is TRBD1 (5 bases). Looked up from germline, CDR1 is SQVTM and CDR2 is ANQGSEA. Between the trimmed V and J ends, which lost 4 bases and 7 bases, there was a span of 11 bases. The CDR3 has 13 residues. As DNA, the CDR3 is TGCAGCGTTGGAGAGGGGACGAATTCACCCCTCCACTTT. Its translation: CSVGEGTNSPLHF. The full variable domain, completed using reference TRBV29-1 and TRBJ1-6, is SAVISQKPSRDICQRGTSLTIQCQVDSQVTMMFWYRQQPGQSLTLIATANQGSEATYESGFVIDKFPISRPNLTFSTLTVSNMSPEDSSIYLCSVGEGTNSPLHFGNGTRLTVT.

The gene calls are TRBV12-3 or TRBV12-4 and TRBJ1-1; the D is unclear. V was cut by 5 bases and J by 1 base, with 14 bases left in between. The CDR3 spans 15 residues. CDR3 residues: CASSTTGRTNTEAFF. The CDR3 DNA is TGTGCCAGCAGTACGACCGGACGAACGAACACTGAAGCTTTCTTT.

This clonotype was observed a handful of times. J is TRBJ1-5 and V is TRBV10-3, with D possibly being TRBD1 (5 bases). Trimming removed 0 bases from V and 4 bases from J, with 7 bases in between. CDR3 size: 14 residues. The germline V gene encodes CDR1 ENHRY and CDR2 SYGVKD. Here the CDR3 reads CAISESGENQPQHF. Here the CDR3 DNA reads TGTGCCATCAGTGAGTCGGGGGAGAATCAGCCCCAGCATTTT.

DNA for the CDR3: TGTGCCAGCAGAGCCGGCCAGGGACAGAGGAACACTGAAGCTTTCTTT. Translated: CASRAGQGQRNTEAFF. The chain carries TRBV6-5 and TRBJ1-1, with TRBD1 identical over 7 bases. Germline trimming cut 6 bases from V and 1 base from J; bases unmatched to any gene: 11. In germline, CDR1 is MNHEY, CDR2 SVGAGI. The CDR3 is 16 amino acids.

This clonotype came up a few times. The gene calls are TRBV4-3 and TRBJ1-4; 7 bases are shared with TRBD1. Germline V gene data show CDR1 as LGHNA and CDR2 as YSLEER. The CDR3 contains 20 residues. Unmatched junction bases numbered 18, after V lost 0 bases and J lost 5 bases. Written as DNA, the CDR3 is TGCGCCAGCAGCCAAGATAGGGACCGCCGGGACAGAAGGCGAAATGAAAAACTGTTTTTT. Its translation: CASSQDRDRRDRRRNEKLFF.

In this sample, this clonotype turned up a few times. The chain joins TRBV15 to TRBJ1-5; weak D call: TRBD1 (5 bases). V gave up 0 bases and J gave up 10 bases, with 19 bases separating them. This CDR3 region has 16 residues. Germline CDR1 is LNHNV and CDR2 is YYDKDF (reference sequence). The CDR3 DNA is TGTGCCACCAGCAGAGATCCTACAGGTTATCTGGGCCCCCAGCATTTT. It specifies CATSRDPTGYLGPQHF.

CDR3 DNA sequence: TGTGCCAGCACCGACAGGGCTGAAAAACTGTTTTTT. As protein: CASTDRAEKLFF. This sequence joins TRBV28 and TRBJ1-4, with 7 bases that match TRBD1. The CDR3 is 12 amino acids. With V trimmed by 7 bases and J by 7 bases, 3 bases remained unmatched. Germline V CDR1 and CDR2: MDHEN, SYDVKM. Looking up the rest from reference TRBV28 and TRBJ1-4 gives the full variable domain: DVKVTQSSRYLVKRTGEKVFLECVQDMDHENMFWYRQDPGLGLRLIYFSYDVKMKEKGDIPEGYSVSREKKERFSLILESASTNQTSMYLCASTDRAEKLFFGSGTQLSVL.

The chain recombines TRBV2 with TRBJ1-1, with TRBD1 as a possible D gene (5 bases). CDR1 and CDR2 from the germline V gene are SNHLY and FYNNEI. The CDR3 consists of 13 residues. Deletions cut 5 bases from V and 4 bases from J, with 11 bases between. The DNA for the CDR3 is TGTGCCAGCAGTCCAATACAGGTCACTGAAGCTTTCTTT. This translates into CASSPIQVTEAFF.

The V call is TRBV28, the J call TRBJ1-5; 8 bases align to TRBD1. V lost 6 bases, J lost 2 bases, and 9 bases stayed unmatched. The CDR3 extends over 16 amino acids. The germline V gene has CDR1 MDHEN and CDR2 SYDVKM. Here the CDR3 reads CASRPIYRGGNQPQHF. The CDR3 nucleotides are TGTGCCAGCAGACCCATCTACAGGGGGGGCAATCAGCCCCAGCATTTT.

The rearrangement uses TRBV6-2 or TRBV6-3 and TRBJ1-1; possibly TRBD1 for D (5 bases). The CDR3 consists of 18 residues. Germline CDR1 and CDR2: MNHEY and SVGEGT. V was shortened by 8 bases and J by 1 base, with 26 bases between the two germline ends. The CDR3 DNA reads TGTGCCAGCGGAGAGGGTGATTTGGGGCAAATGACGAACACTGAAGCTTTCTTT. This translates into CASGEGDLGQMTNTEAFF.

This chain links TRBV4-3 with TRBJ1-5; D remains unclear. Germline V gives CDR1 LGHNA, CDR2 YSLEER. The CDR3 runs to 15 residues. Between the trimmed V and J ends, which lost 3 bases and 3 bases, there was a span of 12 bases. DNA for the CDR3: TGCGCCAGCAGCCAGACACATGGGGTCAATCAGCCCCAGCATTTT. It is translated as CASSQTHGVNQPQHF.

The chain carries TRBV27 and TRBJ1-1, with 7 nucleotides matching TRBD1. The germline V gene encodes CDR1 MNHEY and CDR2 SMNVEV (reference sequence). The junction had 8 bases not matched to a gene; V was cut back by 3 bases and J by 4 bases. The CDR3 extends over 15 amino acids. The CDR3 loop is CASSFYRGATTEAFF. For the CDR3, the DNA is TGTGCCAGCAGTTTCTACAGGGGTGCTACCACTGAAGCTTTCTTT.

This clonotype appeared a few times. This rearrangement joins TRBV29-1 to TRBJ2-5; D perhaps matches TRBD1 (5 bases). Per the germline V gene, CDR1 is SQVTM and CDR2 is ANQGSEA. V was clipped by 5 bases and J by 5 bases, with 21 bases between them. The CDR3 covers 15 residues. The CDR3 DNA sequence: TGCAGCGTTTCCCCTACAGTGGGCCCAGGGGAGACCCAGTACTTC. Translation gives CSVSPTVGPGETQYF.

The gene calls are TRBV6-1 and TRBJ1-1, with 8 bases that match TRBD1. V dropped 4 bases and J dropped 5; count of bases not matched to a gene: 9. There are 15 residues in the CDR3. Germline V gives CDR1 MNHNS, CDR2 SASEGT. The DNA for the CDR3 is TGTGCCAGCAGTGCATACTCAGGGGGCCGGACTGAAGCTTTCTTT. Amino acid sequence: CASSAYSGGRTEAFF.

The chain recombines TRBV7-2 with TRBJ1-1; D is undetermined. The CDR3 is 13 amino acids. Germline values: CDR1 SGHTA, CDR2 FQGNSA. With 6 bases removed from V and 1 base from J, the gap between germline ends came to 9 bases. The CDR3 here is CASSQKGNTEAFF. CDR3 bases: TGTGCCAGCAGTCAAAAGGGGAACACTGAAGCTTTCTTT.

This chain uses TRBV5-1 with TRBJ1-1; D might be TRBD1 (5 bases). The germline V gene has CDR1 SGHRS and CDR2 YFSETQ. Trimming shortened V by 0 bases and J by 6 bases, and 12 bases separated the two germline ends. The CDR3 runs 14 residues. The CDR3 protein is CASSLGQWVPEAFF. The CDR3 bases are TGCGCCAGCAGCTTGGGACAGTGGGTTCCTGAAGCTTTCTTT.

The chain recombines TRBV18 with TRBJ2-7, with no clear D. CDR1 and CDR2 from the germline V gene are KGHSH and LQKENI. There are 14 residues in the CDR3. The V end lost 5 bases, the J end lost 5 bases, and 16 bases lay between the germline ends. The CDR3 coding sequence is TGTGCCAGCTCATACGGAAAATCATCAGACGAGCAGTACTTC. It yields the protein CASSYGKSSDEQYF.

A few counts support this clonotype. The V and J genes are TRBV11-2 and TRBJ1-1; TRBD1 might be the D (5 bases). There are 12 residues in the CDR3. Germline V gene sequence: CDR1 SGHAT, CDR2 FQNNGV. The ends were cut back, 7 bases at V and 11 bases at J, with 17 bases in the middle. The CDR3 coding sequence is TGTGCCAGCACCCCGACAGTGGTGGGTGCTTTCTTT. Translation gives CASTPTVVGAFF.

A remark on this clonotype: At one end, the junction sequence differs from germline, possibly due to a read error. The chain links TRBV19 to TRBJ2-1; 8 bases match TRBD2. The CDR3 consists of 14 residues. Germline V lookup: CDR1 LNHDA, CDR2 SQIVND (reference sequence). CDR3: CASTQGLDYNEQFF. The CDR3 nucleotides read TGTGCCAGTACCCAGGGACTAGATTACAACGAGCAGTTCTTC. The whole variable domain, filled in from reference TRBV19 and TRBJ2-1, reads DGGITQSPKYLFRKEGQNVTLSCEQNLNHDAMYWYRQDPGQGLRLIYYSQIVNDFQKGDIAEGYSVSREKKESFPLTVTSAQKNPTAFYLCASTQGLDYNEQFFGPGTRLTVL.

This clonotype has a handful of counts. V is TRBV9 and J is TRBJ1-6; 10 bases are shared with TRBD1. The CDR3 is 14 amino acids. Per the germline V gene, CDR1 is SGDLS and CDR2 is YYNGEE. V shed 4 bases, J shed 11 bases, and the junction held 6 bases outside the gene matches. CDR3 nucleotide sequence: TGTGCCAGCAGCTCGGACAGGGGGGTGACACCCCTCCACTTT. Translating it yields CASSSDRGVTPLHF.

The sample holds one count of this clonotype. This rearrangement joins TRBV7-9 to TRBJ1-1; D might be TRBD1 (5 bases). Trimming pared 5 bases from V and 10 bases from J, leaving 11 bases between. Germline values: CDR1 SEHNR, CDR2 FQNEAQ (reference sequence). This CDR3 region has 11 residues. The CDR3 sequence: CASSPLGVAFF. DNA for the CDR3: TGTGCCAGCAGCCCCTTAGGGGTAGCTTTCTTT. Complete variable domain (other parts from reference TRBV7-9 and TRBJ1-1): DTGVSQNPRHKITKRGQNVTFRCDPISEHNRLYWYRQTLGQGPEFLTYFQNEAQLEKSRLLSDRFSAERPKGSFSTLEIQRTEQGDSAMYLCASSPLGVAFFGQGTRLTVV.

A word on this clonotype: One end of the junction fails to match germline, which may point to a read error. This chain links TRBV27 with TRBJ1-5; D is undetermined. CDR1 and CDR2 from the germline V gene are MNHEY and SMNVEV (reference sequence). The CDR3 loop spans 15 amino acids. CDR3 protein: CASSFEGGGNQHQHF. The CDR3 DNA sequence: TGTGCCAGCAGTTTCGAGGGAGGCGGCAATCAGCACCAGCATTTT.

The genes are TRBV5-6 and TRBJ1-1; the D is unclear. This CDR3 has 14 amino acids. V gave up 0 bases and J gave up 4 bases, with 10 bases separating them. Per germline, CDR1 SGHDT and CDR2 YYEEEE. The CDR3 nucleotides read TGTGCCAGCAGCTTGGAACAGTATAGCACTGAAGCTTTCTTT. Its translation: CASSLEQYSTEAFF.

The V call is TRBV20-1, the J call TRBJ1-5, with TRBD1 as a possible D gene (5 bases). Trimming removed 0 bases at V and 4 bases at J, with 13 bases between. The CDR3 is 15 residues long. The germline V gene encodes CDR1 DFQATT and CDR2 SNEGSKA (reference sequence). The CDR3 DNA reads as TGCAGTGCTAGAGATCGGGGGACCGGTAATCAGCCCCAGCATTTT. Protein product: CSARDRGTGNQPQHF.

The genes are TRBV20-1 and TRBJ1-6; D is possibly TRBD1 (5 bases). CDR3 length: 14 residues. V lost 4 bases and J lost 5, with 12 bases in between. CDR1 is DFQATT and CDR2 is SNEGSKA in the germline V gene (reference sequence). The CDR3 loop is CSATGHEDNSPLHF. CDR3 in DNA: TGCAGTGCTACAGGACATGAAGATAATTCACCCCTCCACTTT.

CDR3 residues: CASRVGSYNEQFF. The CDR3 region has the DNA TGTGCCAGCAGGGTAGGCTCCTACAATGAGCAGTTCTTC. The V call is TRBV28, the J call TRBJ2-1; D unclear. The V gene's germline CDR1 is MDHEN and CDR2 SYDVKM. With 6 bases removed from V and 0 bases from J, the gap between germline ends came to 6 bases. The CDR3 contains 13 residues.

This clonotype was found a few times. This rearrangement joins TRBV12-3 or TRBV12-4 to TRBJ1-4; a weak D match, TRBD1 (5 bases). The CDR3 consists of 14 residues. The germline V and J ends were trimmed by 4 bases and 8 bases, with 14 bases remaining between them. The CDR3: CASSSPRGKEKLFF. As DNA, the CDR3 is TGTGCCAGCAGTTCCCCGCGGGGGAAGGAAAAACTGTTTTTT.

The J gene is TRBJ1-1, the V gene TRBV29-1, with D possibly matching TRBD1 (6 bases). V was clipped by 7 bases and J by 5 bases, with 11 bases between them. The CDR3 covers 11 residues. CDR1 SQVTM and CDR2 ANQGSEA come from the germline V gene. CDR3 in DNA: TGCAGCGGACAGGTTCAGACTGAAGCTTTCTTT. This sequence encodes CSGQVQTEAFF. Complete variable domain (other parts from reference TRBV29-1 and TRBJ1-1): SAVISQKPSRDICQRGTSLTIQCQVDSQVTMMFWYRQQPGQSLTLIATANQGSEATYESGFVIDKFPISRPNLTFSTLTVSNMSPEDSSIYLCSGQVQTEAFFGQGTRLTVV.